Below, 14 T cell receptor beta chains from the same sample are listed, as sequenced in a study of blood T cell repertoires in COVID-19. The repertoire was sequenced with immunoSEQ multiplex PCR; TCRdb's copy has only in-frame clones and lacks some. The table shows 55,000 to 70,000 clones, with around nine tenths occurring only once. The sequencing input was peripheral blood. Receptors originate from a man aged 35 to 55 with COVID-19, enrolled during active disease.

The table lists this clone with a few counts. V usage is TRBV4-1 and J usage is TRBJ1-3; no firm D call. The CDR3 spans 16 residues. V shed 4 bases and J shed 0 bases, with 13 bases lying between them. Per germline, CDR1 MGHRA and CDR2 YSYEKL. In DNA form, the CDR3 reads TGCGCCAGCAGCCCCCAACAAACAGTCTCTGGAAACACCATATATTTT. This gives the protein CASSPQQTVSGNTIYF.

The chain is built from TRBV10-3 and TRBJ2-1; TRBD2 aligns across 14 bases. This CDR3 comprises 14 residues. V trimming: 8 bases; J trimming: 7 bases; junction bases outside the gene matches: 4. Germline loops: CDR1 ENHRY, CDR2 SYGVKD. Here the CDR3 reads CAIGLAGGQNEQFF. CDR3 in DNA: TGTGCCATCGGACTAGCGGGGGGCCAAAATGAGCAGTTCTTC.

The chain couples TRBV6-5 to TRBJ2-7; 10 bases match TRBD2. CDR1 is MNHEY and CDR2 is SVGAGI in the germline V gene. Trimming removed 0 bases from V and 7 bases from J; junction bases left unmatched: 6. The CDR3 loop spans 15 amino acids. CDR3 region: CASSYSSAGGHEQYF. The CDR3 DNA reads TGTGCCAGCAGTTACTCGTCAGCGGGGGGGCATGAGCAGTACTTC.

The chain recombines TRBV5-4 with TRBJ2-3, with D unclear. Germline CDR1 reads SGHNT; CDR2 reads YYREEE (reference sequence). The CDR3 is 15 amino acids. V lost 3 bases and J 5 bases, leaving 16 bases between the germline ends. The CDR3 sequence: CASSSNTWSIDTQYF. CDR3 nucleotides: TGTGCCAGCAGCTCAAATACATGGTCAATAGATACGCAGTATTTT.

The CDR3 bases are TGTGCCAGCGTTCCGGGGGGGGTCACCTACAATGAGCAGTTCTTC. Protein: CASVPGGVTYNEQFF. The chain joins TRBV6-5 to TRBJ2-1; 8 nucleotides match TRBD2. The junction had 8 bases not matched to a gene; V was cut back by 8 bases and J by 2 bases. Germline CDR1 and CDR2: MNHEY and SVGAGI. This CDR3 is built from 15 residues.

The V call is TRBV5-1, the J call TRBJ2-1; the D gene is possibly TRBD2 (5 bases). The CDR3 extends over 15 amino acids. Trimming stripped 4 bases from V and 3 bases from J, with 14 bases between. Germline V gives CDR1 SGHRS, CDR2 YFSETQ. This chain's CDR3 is CASSLGVLGYNEQFF. As DNA, the CDR3 is TGCGCCAGCAGCCTCGGGGTCTTAGGCTACAATGAGCAGTTCTTC.

J is TRBJ2-5 and V is TRBV7-2; 13 positions match TRBD2. This CDR3 spans 17 amino acids. Unmatched junction bases numbered 8, after V lost 5 bases and J lost 2 bases. Per the germline V gene, CDR1 is SGHTA and CDR2 is FQGNSA. CDR3 DNA sequence: TGTGCCAGCAGCAGATCCCCGGGACTAGCGGGACAAGAGACCCAGTACTTC. This codes for CASSRSPGLAGQETQYF.

This chain connects TRBV21-1 to TRBJ2-7; TRBD1, the table's D call, lacks a check against the DNA. TRBV21-1 is tagged as a pseudogene. CDR3 length: 16 amino acids. CDR3 nucleotides: TGTGCCAGCAGCCCATCCCAAGGACAGAACCACTACGAGCAGTACTTC. Amino acid sequence: CASSPSQGQNHYEQYF.

This clone was recorded only once. The chain uses TRBV9 and TRBJ1-6, with 8 bases matching TRBD1. CDR1 is SGDLS and CDR2 is YYNGEE in the germline V gene. This CDR3 is 15 amino acids long. J lost 5 bases, V lost 2 bases, and 3 bases had no gene match. The CDR3 here is CASSVQGANNSPLHF. DNA of the CDR3: TGTGCCAGCAGCGTCCAGGGGGCTAATAATTCACCCCTCCACTTT. Based on the CDR3 plus reference TRBV9 and TRBJ1-6, the full variable domain is DSGVTQTPKHLITATGQRVTLRCSPRSGDLSVYWYQQSLDQGLQFLIQYYNGEERAKGNILERFSAQQFPDLHSELNLSSLELGDSALYFCASSVQGANNSPLHFGNGTRLTVT.

V is TRBV7-9 and J is TRBJ1-4; D not resolved. Trimming removed 3 bases at V and 8 bases at J, with 13 bases between. The length of the CDR3 is 14 residues. Germline V CDR1 and CDR2: SEHNR, FQNEAQ (reference sequence). CDR3 nucleotides: TGTGCCAGCAGCTTTGAGCGTTCCCAGGAAAAACTGTTTTTT. Its protein product is CASSFERSQEKLFF. Looking up the rest from reference TRBV7-9 and TRBJ1-4 gives the full variable domain: DTGVSQNPRHKITKRGQNVTFRCDPISEHNRLYWYRQTLGQGPEFLTYFQNEAQLEKSRLLSDRFSAERPKGSFSTLEIQRTEQGDSAMYLCASSFERSQEKLFFGSGTQLSVL.

This chain connects TRBV30 to TRBJ1-5, with TRBD1 identical over 10 bases. Germline lookup yields CDR1 GTSNPN and CDR2 SVGIG (reference sequence). The CDR3 is 16 amino acids. Trimming at V came to 1 base and at J to 1 base, leaving 4 bases not matched to a gene. As DNA, the CDR3 is TGTGCCTGGAGTGGGACAGGGGGTTCGAGCAATCAGCCCCAGCATTTT. Encoded protein: CAWSGTGGSSNQPQHF.

V is TRBV30 and J is TRBJ2-5; TRBD2 is a possible D gene (5 bases). Per germline, CDR1 GTSNPN and CDR2 SVGIG (reference sequence). The CDR3 is 13 amino acids. V lost 0 bases and J 5 bases, leaving 10 bases between the germline ends. CDR3 in amino acids: CAWSVSGSETQYF. In DNA form, the CDR3 reads TGTGCCTGGAGTGTATCGGGGAGCGAGACCCAGTACTTC.

V is TRBV3-1 (or the pseudogene TRBV3-2) and J is TRBJ1-4, with D maybe TRBD1 (6 bases). V was clipped by 4 bases and J by 11 bases, with 17 bases between them. CDR3 size: 14 residues. CDR1 and CDR2 (germline): LGHDT, YNNKEL (reference sequence). This CDR3 reads CASSPGTLWGKLFF. For the CDR3, the DNA is TGTGCCAGCAGCCCAGGGACACTCTGGGGGAAACTGTTTTTT.

The chain uses TRBV21-1 and TRBJ2-1; TRBD2 reflects the table's D call only, with no check against the DNA. TRBV21-1 is a pseudogene locus. The CDR3 runs to 17 residues. CDR3 DNA: TGTGCCAGGGGTTCGGAGGGGGCTAGCGGGGACTACAATGAGCAGTTCTTC. Protein sequence: CARGSEGASGDYNEQFF.